This is a list of T cell receptor beta chains from one sample in a study of blood T cell repertoires in COVID-19. Repertoires were generated with immunoSEQ multiplex PCR, while TCRdb's copy carries only in-frame clones and drops some. The table lists around 250,000 clones, about 88% of them singletons. Specimen: peripheral blood. The receptors stem from a woman between 35 and 50 years old who had recovered from COVID-19. CDR3s include the opening cysteine and the closing phenylalanine or tryptophan. D genes are given only for firm matches.

D gene	V gene	J gene	CDR3 protein
TRBD2	TRBV6-5	TRBJ2-5	CASSPASGKGETQYF
.	TRBV30	TRBJ2-3	CACGRPDTQYF
TRBD1	TRBV4-1	TRBJ2-2	CASSNGQGPRGELFF
.	TRBV9	TRBJ1-5	CASSVGGDPRNQPQHF
TRBD2	TRBV27	TRBJ2-2	CASSRRLAGATGELFF
.	TRBV12-3/TRBV12-4	TRBJ1-1	CASSLGGEAFF
TRBD2	TRBV19	TRBJ2-7	CASSRTSGASLGYEQYF
TRBD1	TRBV5-1	TRBJ2-5	CASSTKTGEETQYF
TRBD1	TRBV7-8	TRBJ2-3	CASSEPTGTEFTDTQYF
.	TRBV10-3	TRBJ1-2	CATQQGSGYTF
TRBD1	TRBV2	TRBJ1-2	CASSIGTGANYGYTF
TRBD1	TRBV2	TRBJ1-1	CASSGTGGTNTEAFF
.	TRBV4-1	TRBJ2-7	CASSHGLSPGEQYF
TRBD2	TRBV29-1	TRBJ2-3	CSVEERLAGNTQYF
TRBD1	TRBV7-8	TRBJ1-1	CASIPTGKDTEAFF
.	TRBV30	TRBJ2-6	CAWTGFSGANVLTF
.	TRBV5-1	TRBJ2-5	CASSLGTNPGETQYF
TRBD1	TRBV25-1	TRBJ2-1	CASSADRGFYNEQFF
TRBD1	TRBV19	TRBJ1-3	CASSPRQGGSGNTIYF
.	TRBV5-1	TRBJ1-1	CASSAGGWDTEAFF
.	TRBV10-3	TRBJ1-1	CAISEQGQTTEAFF
TRBD1	TRBV7-6	TRBJ2-7	CASSLGHRGGYEQYF
TRBD2	TRBV15	TRBJ2-1	CATSRGAAGEPYNEQFF
.	TRBV6-5	TRBJ1-5	CASSSQGDNQPQHF
TRBD1	TRBV28	TRBJ1-2	CASSTPGQPLGYTF
TRBD2	TRBV28	TRBJ2-2	CASTSGAINTGELFF
.	TRBV11-3	TRBJ2-3	CASSLVSGKGTDTQYF
.	TRBV7-9	TRBJ1-2	CASTKIAGDNYGYTF
.	TRBV3-1/TRBV3-2	TRBJ1-2	CASSQEGATGYTF
TRBD1	TRBV18	TRBJ2-7	CASSTQGSYEQYF
.	TRBV6-1	TRBJ1-1	CASSDGDMNTEAFF
TRBD1	TRBV7-2	TRBJ1-1	CASSTRGVRSEAFF
.	TRBV2	TRBJ2-5	CASSAEQETQYF
TRBD1	TRBV11-2	TRBJ2-7	CASSLVLGQGSEQYF
.	TRBV19	TRBJ2-1	CASHTMTGHHEQFF
.	TRBV29-1	TRBJ1-3	CSVEEAGLNPSGNTIYF
TRBD2	TRBV5-1	TRBJ2-1	CASTETGGREVEQFF
.	TRBV2	TRBJ2-7	CASNRQDSYEQYF
TRBD1	TRBV5-1	TRBJ2-3	CASSNGQGAGNTDTQYF
TRBD1	TRBV28	TRBJ1-2	CASSRQGGPYGYTF
TRBD1	TRBV19	TRBJ1-2	CASRGQYYGYTF
TRBD1	TRBV5-1	TRBJ1-1	CASSRTGTNTEAFF
.	TRBV27	TRBJ2-6	CASSREGPLGQSYSGANVLTF
.	TRBV18	TRBJ1-2	CASSPQRVNNYGYTF
TRBD1	TRBV6-5	TRBJ2-7	CASIGQGYEQYF
TRBD1	TRBV5-4	TRBJ2-4	CASSPGQGTGDIQYF
TRBD1	TRBV2	TRBJ2-5	CASSEEGAISSTQYF
TRBD1	TRBV5-5	TRBJ2-7	CASSLDRRQGAYEQYF
.	TRBV10-3	TRBJ1-4	CAISETEMTATNEKLFF
TRBD2	TRBV30	TRBJ2-3	CAWSRSRTSGGTDTQYF
.	TRBV3-1/TRBV3-2	TRBJ2-5	CASSRGETQYF